This T cell receptor beta chain was recovered during a study of T cells in Graves' hyperthyroidism and ophthalmopathy. TCR beta CDR3 regions were amplified from RNA transcripts. Researchers ran a first-round RT-PCR on the TCR CDR3 using the HTBI primer set. TCRdb re-analysed the multiplex PCR reads in MiXCR, keeping a single row per CDR3 protein. Of about 640,000 distinct CDR3 sequences in the sample, more than 12% were seen once. This clonotype appeared many times. This CDR3 has 15 amino acids. Germline CDR1 reads LNHNV; CDR2 reads YYDKDF (reference sequence). V was clipped by 4 bases and J by 3 bases; unmatched bases: 6. Under 3 months was the duration of disease in ophthalmopathy patients, who also had a Clinical Activity Score of at least 3 and a NOSPECS grade of at least 4. Cells are PBMCs isolated from 9 to 10 ml of fresh blood.

This TCR was recovered from a woman between 50 and 59 years old with Graves' ophthalmopathy. The sample was blood. The chain combines TRBV15 with TRBJ1-5; 7 bases map to TRBD1. The CDR3 bases are TGTGCCACCAGCAAATGGGACAGCGCCAATCAGCCCCAGCATTTT. Residues: CATSKWDSANQPQHF. The full variable domain, with the rest looked up from reference TRBV15 and TRBJ1-5, is DAMVIQNPRYQVTQFGKPVTLSCSQTLNHNVMYWYQQKSSQAPKLLFHYYDKDFNNEADTPDNFQSRRPNTSFCFLDIRSPGLGDTAMYLCATSKWDSANQPQHFGDGTRLSIL.